A single T cell receptor (beta chain) is shown here with its context. Its antigen is as yet unknown. Primers: 60 Vbeta forward and 13 Jbeta reverse. This table comes from immunoSEQ multiplex PCR, and its TCRdb copy is limited to in-frame clones, with some not included. The table lists 65,000 to 85,000 clones, over 60% of them singletons, with 12% in the top ten. The CDR3 consists of 16 residues. CDR1 is SGHRS and CDR2 is YFSETQ in the germline V gene. The V end lost 0 bases, the J end lost 2 bases, and 9 bases lay between the germline ends. This specimen comes from a study of cytomegalovirus exposure and HLA in healthy donors. Whole-study results and caveats: It is likely that the observed cluster of highly shared sequence variants was a sequencing artifact. Roughly even sequencing depth across donors was the assumption behind the presence/absence analyses. Of the V segments, some could not be distinguished, including TRBV6-2 and TRBV6-3, and were excluded.

The chain employs TRBV5-1 and TRBJ2-6; D call uncertain. This sequence was found in a male donor in good health and CMV-seropositive. Sequencing input: PBMCs. The DNA for the CDR3 is TGCGCCAGCAGCTTGGTCGCGTTTCCTGGGGCCAACGTCCTGACTTTC. Amino acids: CASSLVAFPGANVLTF. The full variable domain, its missing parts supplied by reference TRBV5-1 and TRBJ2-6, is KAGVTQTPRYLIKTRGQQVTLSCSPISGHRSVSWYQQTPGQGLQFLFEYFSETQRNKGNFPGRFSGRQFSNSRSEMNVSTLELGDSALYLCASSLVAFPGANVLTFGAGSRLTVL.